This is a list of T cell receptor beta chains from one sample in a study of T-cell reconstitution after alpha-beta-depleted transplantation in children. TCRdb reanalysed the PCR reads using MiXCR and keeps one entry per CDR3 protein. Of hundreds of thousands of distinct CDR3 sequences in the sample, around 10% were seen once. Sequenced here: peripheral blood, sampled 180 days after TCRalphabeta/CD19-depleted stem cell transplant. These receptors all stem from a male patient aged 2-9 years who had a stem cell transplant for chronic granulomatous disease, so the T cells may come from the graft donor. The CDR3 runs from the conserved cysteine through the conserved F or W. D genes are given only for firm matches. Clone size appears in some rows only: once, few, many, or a class for an expanded clone.

>NA|TRBJ2-2|many|TRBV5-1
CASSLAKIGGELFF
TGCGCCAGCAGCCTAGCAAAGATCGGCGGGGAGCTGTTTTTT
>NA|TRBJ1-5|many|TRBV6-2/TRBV6-3
CASSKGLRNGLSNQPQHF
TGTGCCAGCAGCAAAGGCCTCCGTAACGGACTGAGCAATCAGCCCCAGCATTTT
>NA|TRBJ2-3|many|TRBV4-3
CASSQDTLNLDTQYF
TGCGCCAGCAGCCAAGATACCCTCAATTTAGATACGCAGTATTTT
>NA|TRBJ2-4|NA|TRBV3-1
CASCQGSGGLGAKNIQYF
TGTGCCAGCTGCCAAGGTTCCGGGGGACTGGGAGCCAAAAACATTCAGTACTTC
>NA|TRBJ1-4|NA|TRBV6-5
CASSLVARVQEKLFF
TGTGCCAGCAGCTTAGTCGCCAGGGTACAGGAAAAACTGTTTTTT
>NA|TRBJ2-5|many|TRBV7-8
CASSLPGQFGETQYF
TGTGCCAGCAGCTTACCTGGACAGTTTGGAGAGACCCAGTACTTC
>NA|TRBJ2-4|many|TRBV4-3
CASSQGPSGIQYF
TGCGCCAGCAGCCAAGGGCCGTCTGGCATTCAGTACTTC
>TRBD2|TRBJ2-2|many|TRBV20-1
CSALKAGVRTGELFF
TGCAGTGCCCTGAAAGCGGGAGTGAGGACCGGGGAGCTGTTTTTT
>NA|TRBJ1-2|NA|TRBV19
CATEDRAGGKGNYGYTF
TGTGCCACAGAAGACCGAGCCGGCGGCAAGGGAAACTATGGCTACACCTTC
>NA|TRBJ1-5|many|TRBV7-9
CASSPVGNQPQHF
TGTGCCAGCAGCCCTGTTGGGAATCAGCCCCAGCATTTT
>TRBD1|TRBJ1-6|many|TRBV20-1
CSARGTGWNSPLHF
TGCAGTGCTAGGGGGACAGGGTGGAATTCACCCCTCCACTTT
>NA|TRBJ1-6|many|TRBV12-3/TRBV12-4
CASSSDGVYNSPLHF
TGTGCCAGCAGTTCTGATGGGGTTTATAATTCACCCCTCCACTTT
>NA|TRBJ2-1|many|TRBV5-1
CASSLVGGAVDEQFF
TGCGCCAGCAGCTTGGTGGGGGGCGCGGTGGATGAGCAGTTCTTC
>NA|TRBJ2-5|many|TRBV29-1
CSVLQYLETQYF
TGCAGCGTTTTACAGTATTTGGAGACCCAGTACTTC
>TRBD1|TRBJ2-2|many|TRBV7-2
CASSLDQGAIGELFF
TGTGCCAGCAGCTTAGATCAGGGGGCAATCGGGGAGCTGTTTTTT
>TRBD1|TRBJ1-1|many|TRBV11-2
CASSLDHAGGTEAFF
TGTGCCAGCAGCTTAGATCATGCAGGGGGGACTGAAGCTTTCTTT
>TRBD2|TRBJ2-3|many|TRBV20-1
CSASSLTSGDGGTDTQYF
TGCAGTGCTAGTAGTTTGACTAGCGGGGATGGGGGGACAGATACGCAGTATTTT
>TRBD1|TRBJ1-2|many|TRBV11-2
CASSFPDRAWGYTF
TGTGCCAGCAGCTTCCCGGACAGGGCGTGGGGCTACACCTTC
>NA|TRBJ1-2|many|TRBV5-1
CASSVRGQTYGYTF
TGCGCCAGCAGCGTCCGGGGACAAACTTATGGCTACACCTTC
>TRBD1|TRBJ2-1|many|TRBV27
CASSFMKETGLFDEQFF
TGTGCCAGCAGTTTTATGAAGGAGACAGGGCTTTTCGATGAGCAGTTCTTC
>NA|TRBJ1-5|many|TRBV20-1
CSADQGRVNQPQHF
TGCAGTGCCGACCAGGGCAGGGTCAATCAGCCCCAGCATTTT
>TRBD1|TRBJ2-6|many|TRBV20-1
CSARAPGQGTFSGANVLTF
TGCAGTGCTAGAGCACCGGGACAGGGAACCTTCTCTGGGGCCAACGTCCTGACTTTC
>TRBD1|TRBJ1-2|many|TRBV20-1
CSAKTGVPNGYTF
TGCAGTGCCAAGACAGGGGTCCCCAATGGCTACACCTTC
>TRBD1|TRBJ2-1|NA|TRBV4-2
CASSQAGQGAYNEQFF
TGTGCCAGCAGCCAAGCCGGACAGGGGGCTTACAATGAGCAGTTCTTC
>TRBD2|TRBJ2-2|NA|TRBV5-6
CARSPGGLAGEFGELFF
TGTGCCAGGAGCCCTGGTGGGCTAGCGGGAGAATTCGGGGAGCTGTTTTTT
>TRBD1|TRBJ1-1|many|TRBV7-9
CASSLPTDRGGTEAFF
TGTGCCAGCAGCTTACCCACCGACAGGGGAGGCACTGAAGCTTTCTTT
>TRBD2|TRBJ2-5|few|TRBV28
CASSASRGLAGGPRGETQYF
TGTGCCAGCAGTGCCAGCCGGGGACTAGCGGGAGGGCCTAGGGGAGAGACCCAGTACTTC
>NA|TRBJ2-3|many|TRBV6-2/TRBV6-3
CASSSKRRTTTDTQYF
TGTGCCAGCAGTTCCAAGCGGCGGACGACCACAGATACGCAGTATTTT
>TRBD2|TRBJ2-1|many|TRBV20-1
CSATSGREINEQFF
TGCAGTGCTACTAGCGGGAGGGAGATCAATGAGCAGTTCTTC
>NA|TRBJ1-5|many|TRBV28
CASRDRAPGQPQHF
TGTGCCAGCAGAGACCGGGCCCCAGGTCAGCCCCAGCATTTT
>TRBD1|TRBJ2-1|many|TRBV7-2
CASRGTGRGSYNEQFF
TGTGCCAGCAGAGGGACAGGCAGGGGATCCTACAATGAGCAGTTCTTC
>NA|TRBJ2-7|many|TRBV7-2
CASSSRGREQYF
TGTGCCAGCAGCTCTCGGGGCCGCGAGCAGTACTTC
>NA|TRBJ1-2|many|TRBV12-3/TRBV12-4
CASRGGLNYGYTF
TGTGCCAGCAGGGGTGGCTTAAACTATGGCTACACCTTC
>TRBD1|TRBJ2-7|NA|TRBV7-2
CASSPTGPSYEQYF
TGTGCCAGCAGCCCGACAGGGCCGTCCTACGAGCAGTACTTC
>TRBD1|TRBJ1-6|many|TRBV7-6
CASSDGSGTGNSPLHF
TGTGCCAGCAGCGATGGATCCGGGACAGGGAACTCACCCCTCCACTTT
>NA|TRBJ2-5|many|TRBV6-5
CASSYLGSGGNGLGETQYF
TGTGCCAGCAGTTACCTAGGGTCGGGCGGGAACGGTCTTGGAGAGACCCAGTACTTC
>NA|TRBJ2-7|many|TRBV5-1
CASSVTDYHSYEQYF
TGCGCCAGCAGCGTGACAGACTACCACTCCTACGAGCAGTACTTC
>TRBD2|TRBJ2-1|few|TRBV29-1
CSASGMGSYNEQFF
TGCAGCGCGAGCGGGATGGGGTCCTACAATGAGCAGTTCTTC
>TRBD1|TRBJ2-7|NA|TRBV12-3/TRBV12-4
CASSLIQGAREYEQYF
TGTGCCAGCAGTTTAATACAGGGGGCAAGAGAGTACGAGCAGTACTTC
>NA|TRBJ1-1|many|TRBV28
CASSLRSPTNTEAFF
TGTGCCAGCAGTTTAAGGTCTCCAACGAACACTGAAGCTTTCTTT
>TRBD1|TRBJ2-7|many|TRBV7-9
CASSPGTGCCYEQYF
TGTGCCAGCAGCCCAGGGACAGGGTGTTGCTACGAGCAGTACTTC
>NA|TRBJ1-1|many|TRBV12-3/TRBV12-4
CASSFSGGNTEAFF
TGTGCCAGCAGTTTTTCGGGGGGAAACACTGAAGCTTTCTTT
>TRBD2|TRBJ2-7|many|TRBV9
CASSEGLAGTPYEQYF
TGTGCCAGCAGCGAAGGGCTAGCGGGAACCCCCTACGAGCAGTACTTC
>TRBD2|TRBJ2-1|NA|TRBV19
CASSIIFGGERTYNEQFF
TGTGCCAGTAGTATAATATTCGGGGGGGAGCGAACCTACAATGAGCAGTTCTTC
>TRBD1|TRBJ2-1|many|TRBV27
CASSLINPAGGASLFF
TGTGCCAGCAGCCTTATAAACCCCGCAGGGGGCGCATCTCTGTTCTTC
>NA|TRBJ1-3|many|TRBV20-1
CSARGQPGNTIYF
TGCAGTGCCCGAGGACAGCCTGGAAACACCATATATTTT
>TRBD1|TRBJ2-1|many|TRBV5-1
CASSLAPGQVKHEQFF
TGCGCCAGCAGCTTGGCCCCCGGACAGGTCAAGCATGAGCAGTTCTTC
>TRBD1|TRBJ1-2|many|TRBV20-1
CSATRTGTGDYGYTF
TGCAGTGCTACCCGAACCGGGACAGGGGACTATGGCTACACCTTC
>NA|TRBJ1-1|many|TRBV9
CASNQGDPTTNTEAFF
TGTGCCAGCAACCAAGGGGACCCAACTACGAACACTGAAGCTTTCTTT
>NA|TRBJ2-3|NA|TRBV5-1
CASSLAGATDTQYF
TGCGCCAGCAGCTTGGCCGGGGCCACAGATACGCAGTATTTT